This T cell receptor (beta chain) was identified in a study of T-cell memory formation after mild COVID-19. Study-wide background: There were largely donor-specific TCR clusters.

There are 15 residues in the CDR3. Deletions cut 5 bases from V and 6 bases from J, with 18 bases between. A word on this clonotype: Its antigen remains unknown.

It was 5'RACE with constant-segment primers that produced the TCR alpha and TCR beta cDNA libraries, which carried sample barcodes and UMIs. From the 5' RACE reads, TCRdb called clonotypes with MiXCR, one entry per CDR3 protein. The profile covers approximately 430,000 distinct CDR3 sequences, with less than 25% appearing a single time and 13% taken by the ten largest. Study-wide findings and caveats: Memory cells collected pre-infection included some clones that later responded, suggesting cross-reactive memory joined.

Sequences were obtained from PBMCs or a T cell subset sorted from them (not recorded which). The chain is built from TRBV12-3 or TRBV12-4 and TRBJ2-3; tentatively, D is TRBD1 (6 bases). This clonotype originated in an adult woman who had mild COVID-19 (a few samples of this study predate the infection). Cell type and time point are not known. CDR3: CASSLGASKSDTQYF. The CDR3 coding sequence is TGTGCCAGCAGTCTGGGGGCTAGCAAGTCCGATACGCAGTATTTT.